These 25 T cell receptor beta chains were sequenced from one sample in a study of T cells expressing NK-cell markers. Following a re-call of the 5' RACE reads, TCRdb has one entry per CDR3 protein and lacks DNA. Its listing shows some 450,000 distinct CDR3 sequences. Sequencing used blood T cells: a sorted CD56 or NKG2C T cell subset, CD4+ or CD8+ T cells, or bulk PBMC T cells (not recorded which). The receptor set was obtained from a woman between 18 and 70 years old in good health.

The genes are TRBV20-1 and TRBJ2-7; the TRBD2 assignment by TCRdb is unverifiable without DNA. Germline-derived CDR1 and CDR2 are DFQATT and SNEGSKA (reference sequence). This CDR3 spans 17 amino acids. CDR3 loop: CSRNLLTGTSSSYEQYF.

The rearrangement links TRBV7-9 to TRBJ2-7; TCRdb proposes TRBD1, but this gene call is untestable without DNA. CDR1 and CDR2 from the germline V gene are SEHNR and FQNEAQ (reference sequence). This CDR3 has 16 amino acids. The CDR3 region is CASSPTTGTGAHEQYF. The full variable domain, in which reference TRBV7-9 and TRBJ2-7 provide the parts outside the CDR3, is DTGVSQNPRHKITKRGQNVTFRCDPISEHNRLYWYRQTLGQGPEFLTYFQNEAQLEKSRLLSDRFSAERPKGSFSTLEIQRTEQGDSAMYLCASSPTTGTGAHEQYFGPGTRLTVT.

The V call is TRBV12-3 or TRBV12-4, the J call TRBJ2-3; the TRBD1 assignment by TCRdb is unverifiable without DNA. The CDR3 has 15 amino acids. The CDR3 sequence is CASSFGGVGTDTQYF.

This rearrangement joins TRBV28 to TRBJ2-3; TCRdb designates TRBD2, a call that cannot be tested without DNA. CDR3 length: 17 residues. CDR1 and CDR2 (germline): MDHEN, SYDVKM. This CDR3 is CASSPSGRGRGTDTQYF.

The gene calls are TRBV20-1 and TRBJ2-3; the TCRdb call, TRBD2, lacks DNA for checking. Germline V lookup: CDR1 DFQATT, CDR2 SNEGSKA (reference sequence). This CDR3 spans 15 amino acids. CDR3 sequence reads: CSGDGLAGGTDTQYF.

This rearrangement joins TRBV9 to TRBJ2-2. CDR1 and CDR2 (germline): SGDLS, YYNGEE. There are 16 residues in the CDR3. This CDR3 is CASSVSSLANTGELFF.

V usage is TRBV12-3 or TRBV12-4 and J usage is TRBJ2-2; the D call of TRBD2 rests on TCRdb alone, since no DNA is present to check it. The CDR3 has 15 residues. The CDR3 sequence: CASSRSGTSGGELFF.

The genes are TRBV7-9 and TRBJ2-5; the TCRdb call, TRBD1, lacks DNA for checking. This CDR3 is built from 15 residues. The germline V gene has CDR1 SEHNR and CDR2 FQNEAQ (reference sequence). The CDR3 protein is CASTKPAGHQETQYF.

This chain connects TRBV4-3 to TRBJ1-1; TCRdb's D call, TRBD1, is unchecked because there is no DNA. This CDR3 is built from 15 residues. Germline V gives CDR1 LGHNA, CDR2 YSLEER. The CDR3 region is CASSQLGTGNTEAFF.

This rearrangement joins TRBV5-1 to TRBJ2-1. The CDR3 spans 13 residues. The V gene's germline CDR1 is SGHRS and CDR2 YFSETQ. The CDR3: CASSFRIKDEQFF.

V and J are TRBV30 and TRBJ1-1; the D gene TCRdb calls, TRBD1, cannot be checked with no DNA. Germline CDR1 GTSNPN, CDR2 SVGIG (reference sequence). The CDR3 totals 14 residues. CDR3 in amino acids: CAWSVGGDGTEAFF.

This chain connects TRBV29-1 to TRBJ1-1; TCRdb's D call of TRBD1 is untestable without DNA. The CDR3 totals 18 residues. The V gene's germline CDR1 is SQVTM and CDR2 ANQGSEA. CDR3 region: CSVAPVRGIPPMNTEAFF.

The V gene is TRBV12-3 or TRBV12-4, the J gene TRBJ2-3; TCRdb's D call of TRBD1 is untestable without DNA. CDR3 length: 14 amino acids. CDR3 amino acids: CASSLQGIRVTQYF.

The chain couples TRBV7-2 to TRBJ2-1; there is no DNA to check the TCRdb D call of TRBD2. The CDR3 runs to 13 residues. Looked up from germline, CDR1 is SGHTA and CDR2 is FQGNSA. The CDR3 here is CASNAGVPSEQFF.

CDR3 loop: CASVLGTANTEAFF. V and J are TRBV12-3 or TRBV12-4 and TRBJ1-1; TCRdb proposes TRBD1, but this gene call is untestable without DNA. CDR3 length equals 14 residues.

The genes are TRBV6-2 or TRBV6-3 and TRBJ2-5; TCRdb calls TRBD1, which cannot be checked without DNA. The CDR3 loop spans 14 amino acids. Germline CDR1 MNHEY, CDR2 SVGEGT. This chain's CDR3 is CASSYRPRQETQYF.

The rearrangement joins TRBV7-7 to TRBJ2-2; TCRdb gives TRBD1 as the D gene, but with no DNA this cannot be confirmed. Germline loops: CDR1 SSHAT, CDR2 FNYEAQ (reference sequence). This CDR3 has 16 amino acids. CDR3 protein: CASSPPGGTKAGELFF.

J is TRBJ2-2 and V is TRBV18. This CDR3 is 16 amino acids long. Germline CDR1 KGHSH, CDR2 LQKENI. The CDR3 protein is CASSPVLAQNTGELFF.

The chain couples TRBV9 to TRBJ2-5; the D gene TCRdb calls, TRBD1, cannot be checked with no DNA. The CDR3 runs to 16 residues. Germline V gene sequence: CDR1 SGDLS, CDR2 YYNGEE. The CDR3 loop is CASSVDWTGTQETQYF.

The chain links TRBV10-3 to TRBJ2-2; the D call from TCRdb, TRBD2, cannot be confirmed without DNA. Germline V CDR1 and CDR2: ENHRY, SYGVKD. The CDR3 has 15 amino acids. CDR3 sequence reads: CAISRLAGGSGELFF.

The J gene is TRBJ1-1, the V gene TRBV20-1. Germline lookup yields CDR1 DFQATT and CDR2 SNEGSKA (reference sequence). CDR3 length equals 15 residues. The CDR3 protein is CSARGAAGGDTEAFF.

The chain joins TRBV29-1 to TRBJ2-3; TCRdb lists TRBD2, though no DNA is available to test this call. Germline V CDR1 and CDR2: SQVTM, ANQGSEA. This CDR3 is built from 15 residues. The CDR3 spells CSVASGGGPVDTQYF.

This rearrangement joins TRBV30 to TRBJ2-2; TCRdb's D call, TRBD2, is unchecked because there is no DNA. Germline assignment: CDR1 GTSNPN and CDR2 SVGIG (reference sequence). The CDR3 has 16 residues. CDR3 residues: CAWMGSGSITTGELFF.

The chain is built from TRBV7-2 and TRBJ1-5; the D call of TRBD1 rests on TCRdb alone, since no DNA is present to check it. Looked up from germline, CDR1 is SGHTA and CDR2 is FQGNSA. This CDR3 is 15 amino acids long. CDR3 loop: CASSLALSSNQPQHF. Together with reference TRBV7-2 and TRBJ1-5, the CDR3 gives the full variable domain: GAGVSQSPSNKVTEKGKDVELRCDPISGHTALYWYRQSLGQGLEFLIYFQGNSAPDKSGLPSDRFSAERTGGSVSTLTIQRTQQEDSAVYLCASSLALSSNQPQHFGDGTRLSIL.

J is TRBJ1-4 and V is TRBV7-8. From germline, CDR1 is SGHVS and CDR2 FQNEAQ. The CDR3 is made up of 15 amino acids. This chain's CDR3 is CASSLSLLMGEKLFF.